This T cell receptor beta chain was sequenced for a study of T cell responses to AZD1222 COVID-19 vaccine. TCRdb keeps only in-frame clones here, not all; method: immunoSEQ multiplex PCR. The sample includes 100,000 to 150,000 clones, 80% to 95% of them seen just once. The germline V gene encodes CDR1 SNHLY and CDR2 FYNNEI. The CDR3 covers 13 residues. Broader study findings: The sample set comprised mostly white British donors with more females, and clonal diversity was possibly underestimated.

Worth noting for this clone: Its target is not known. The junction does not match germline at one end; this may be a read error.

The specimen comprised peripheral blood, sampled 28 days after the second AZD1222 dose. This sequence joins TRBV2 and TRBJ2-3; D is perhaps TRBD1 (6 bases). The origin of this receptor is an adult who received the AZD1222 COVID-19 vaccine. This CDR3 is CASSELWDIISDF. Written as DNA, the CDR3 is TGTGCCAGCAGTGAATTGTGGGACATTATTTCGGATTTT.